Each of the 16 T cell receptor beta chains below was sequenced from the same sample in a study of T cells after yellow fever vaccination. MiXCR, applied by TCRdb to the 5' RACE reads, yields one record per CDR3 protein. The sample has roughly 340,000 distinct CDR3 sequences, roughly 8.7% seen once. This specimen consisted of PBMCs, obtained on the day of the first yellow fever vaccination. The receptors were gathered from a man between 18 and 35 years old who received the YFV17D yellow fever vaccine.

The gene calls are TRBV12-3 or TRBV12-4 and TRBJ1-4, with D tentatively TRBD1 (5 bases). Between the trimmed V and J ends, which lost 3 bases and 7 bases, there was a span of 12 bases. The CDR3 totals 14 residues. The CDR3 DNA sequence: TGTGCCAGCAGTTTGTCCAGGGTACCTGAAAAACTGTTTTTT. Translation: CASSLSRVPEKLFF.

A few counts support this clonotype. The CDR3 loop reads CASSSLLGSTDTQYF. The CDR3 nucleotides read TGTGCCAGCAGCTCTCTACTGGGGAGCACAGATACGCAGTATTTT. The genes are TRBV9 and TRBJ2-3; the D is unclear. Germline assignment: CDR1 SGDLS and CDR2 YYNGEE. The V and J ends lost 4 bases and 0 bases respectively, with 12 bases between them. This CDR3 contains 15 residues.

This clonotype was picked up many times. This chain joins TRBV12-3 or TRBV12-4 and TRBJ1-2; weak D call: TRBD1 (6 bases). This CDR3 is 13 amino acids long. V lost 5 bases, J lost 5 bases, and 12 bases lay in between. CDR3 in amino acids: CASSADSVYGYTF. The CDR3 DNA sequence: TGTGCCAGCAGTGCGGACAGCGTTTATGGCTACACCTTC.

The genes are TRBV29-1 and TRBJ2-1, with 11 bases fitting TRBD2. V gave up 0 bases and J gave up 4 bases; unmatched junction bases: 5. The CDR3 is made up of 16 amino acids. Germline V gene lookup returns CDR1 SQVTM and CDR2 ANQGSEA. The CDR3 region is CSVEEGGTSGYNEQFF. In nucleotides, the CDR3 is TGCAGCGTTGAAGAAGGCGGGACTAGCGGATACAATGAGCAGTTCTTC.

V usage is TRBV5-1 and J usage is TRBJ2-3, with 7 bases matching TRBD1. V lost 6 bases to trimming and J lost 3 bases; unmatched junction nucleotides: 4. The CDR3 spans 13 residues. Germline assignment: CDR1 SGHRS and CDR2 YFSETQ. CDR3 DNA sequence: TGCGCCAGCAACCGGGACAGAACAGATACGCAGTATTTT. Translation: CASNRDRTDTQYF.

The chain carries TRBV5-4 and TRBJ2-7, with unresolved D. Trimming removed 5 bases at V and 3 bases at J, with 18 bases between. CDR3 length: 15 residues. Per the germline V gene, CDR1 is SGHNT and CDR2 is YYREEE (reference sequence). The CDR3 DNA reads TGTGCCAGCAGAGGTGACACAGCCGGAAGCTACGAGCAGTACTTC. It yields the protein CASRGDTAGSYEQYF.

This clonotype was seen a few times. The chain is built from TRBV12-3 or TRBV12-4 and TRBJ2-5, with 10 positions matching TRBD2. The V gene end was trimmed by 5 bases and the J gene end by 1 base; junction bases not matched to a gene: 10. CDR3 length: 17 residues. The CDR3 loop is CASSTRRLAGVQETQYF. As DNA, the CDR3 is TGTGCCAGCAGTACAAGGCGTCTAGCGGGGGTCCAAGAGACCCAGTACTTC.

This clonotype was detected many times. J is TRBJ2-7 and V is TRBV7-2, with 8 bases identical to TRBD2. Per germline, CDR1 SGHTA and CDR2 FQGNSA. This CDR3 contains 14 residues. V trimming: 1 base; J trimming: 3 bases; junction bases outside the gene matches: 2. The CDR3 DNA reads TGTGCCAGCAGCTTAGTCGCGGGGGGCTACGAGCAGTACTTC. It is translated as CASSLVAGGYEQYF.

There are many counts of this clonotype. CDR3: CSARDSGTVSTDTQYF. CDR3 bases: TGCAGTGCTAGAGATTCGGGGACTGTGAGCACAGATACGCAGTATTTT. This rearrangement joins TRBV20-1 to TRBJ2-3; D may be TRBD2 (6 bases). This CDR3 has 16 residues. Germline CDR1 reads DFQATT; CDR2 reads SNEGSKA (reference sequence). Trimming took 0 bases from V and 0 from J, leaving 13 bases between them.

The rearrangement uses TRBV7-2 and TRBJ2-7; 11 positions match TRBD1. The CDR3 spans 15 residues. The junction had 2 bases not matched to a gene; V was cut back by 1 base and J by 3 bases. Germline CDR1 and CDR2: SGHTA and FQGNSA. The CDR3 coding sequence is TGTGCCAGCAGCTTAGGGACAGGGGGCGGCTACGAGCAGTACTTC. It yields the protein CASSLGTGGGYEQYF.

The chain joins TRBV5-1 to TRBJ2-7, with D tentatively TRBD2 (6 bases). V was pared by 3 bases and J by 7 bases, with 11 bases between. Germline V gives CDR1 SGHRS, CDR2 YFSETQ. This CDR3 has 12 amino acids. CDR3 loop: CASSSSGREQYF. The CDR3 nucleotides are TGCGCCAGCAGCTCATCGGGGAGGGAGCAGTACTTC.

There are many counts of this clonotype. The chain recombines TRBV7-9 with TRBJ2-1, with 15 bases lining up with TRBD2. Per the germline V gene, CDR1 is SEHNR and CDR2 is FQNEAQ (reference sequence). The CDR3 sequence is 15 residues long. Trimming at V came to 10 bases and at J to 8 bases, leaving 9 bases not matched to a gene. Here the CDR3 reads CATGTSGGYFDEQFF. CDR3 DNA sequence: TGTGCCACCGGGACTAGCGGGGGGTATTTCGATGAGCAGTTCTTC.

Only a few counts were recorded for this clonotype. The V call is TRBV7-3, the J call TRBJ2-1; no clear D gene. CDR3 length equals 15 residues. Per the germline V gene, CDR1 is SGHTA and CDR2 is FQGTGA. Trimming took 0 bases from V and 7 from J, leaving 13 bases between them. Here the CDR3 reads CASSLTYGQGNEQFF. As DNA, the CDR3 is TGTGCCAGCAGCTTAACGTACGGTCAAGGGAATGAGCAGTTCTTC.

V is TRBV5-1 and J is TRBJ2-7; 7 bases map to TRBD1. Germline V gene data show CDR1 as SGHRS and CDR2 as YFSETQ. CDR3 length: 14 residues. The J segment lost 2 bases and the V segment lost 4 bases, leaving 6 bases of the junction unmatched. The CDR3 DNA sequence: TGCGCCAGCAGCCCCAAGGGACAGCCCTACGAGCAGTACTTC. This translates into CASSPKGQPYEQYF.

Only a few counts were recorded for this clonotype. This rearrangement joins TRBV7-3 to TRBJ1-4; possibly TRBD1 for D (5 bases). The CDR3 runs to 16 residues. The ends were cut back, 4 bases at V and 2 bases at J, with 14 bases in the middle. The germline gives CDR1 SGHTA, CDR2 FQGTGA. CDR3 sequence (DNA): TGTGCCAGCAGCTCCGGGGCAGGGCGGACTAATGAAAAACTGTTTTTT. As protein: CASSSGAGRTNEKLFF.

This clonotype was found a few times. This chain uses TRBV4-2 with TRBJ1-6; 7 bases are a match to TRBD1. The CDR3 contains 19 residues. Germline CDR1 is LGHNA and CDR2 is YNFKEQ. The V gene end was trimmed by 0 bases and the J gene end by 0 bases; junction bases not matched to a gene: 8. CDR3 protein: CASSQEIQAGGSYNSPLHF. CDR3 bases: TGTGCCAGCAGCCAAGAAATTCAGGCAGGGGGCTCCTATAATTCACCCCTCCACTTT.